This section outlines one T cell receptor (beta chain) sequence together with its context. A few counts support this clone. The specificity of this receptor is unknown. No much larger clonotype is one base removed from it; base qualities were not supplied. These data come from a study of blood T cell repertoires in COVID-19 (TCRdb year 2020). Background for the entire study: Samples covering the acute and convalescent phases of COVID-19 were provided by collaborators in the United States, Italy and Spain. The material from the prospective study consisted of cDNA or gDNA derived from T cells, B-cell-depleted T cells, or PBMCs. Deeply sampled blood TCRbeta repertoires from subjects exposed to, actively infected with, or recovered from COVID-19 were included in the dataset. The repertoires were released in a freely available public database intended as a resource for research on the immune response to SARS-CoV-2. Samples were obtained from the ongoing ImmuneRACE study (first 160 participants) and from about 1,300 subjects provided by 6 global collaborators. Sample metadata almost always included a de-identified subject ID, COVID-19 status, age in years and sex. Where available, HLA class I and class II types were taken from metadata supplied by the sample provider and were not determined by assay-based typing.

TCRbeta CDR3 regions were amplified from genomic DNA by means of the immunoSEQ Assay, a bias-controlled multiplex PCR. The authors processed their data as follows. The number of nucleated cells in each sample was estimated by amplification of reference gene primers within the assay. To quantify the absolute abundance of each unique TCRbeta CDR3 rearrangement, sequence reads were collapsed and filtered. For each sample, productive Simpson clonality was calculated as the square root of Simpson's diversity index across productive rearrangements. Here the immuneACCESS table is served through TCRdb, limited to in-frame sequences with V and J called. Missing clones are a known gap in these copies; in checked studies unresolved V genes cover under half, and the rest lacks a known reason. From that table come the V and J calls and clone size; the DNA was used to work out D and trimming. The sample table records about 230,000 clones; about 90% of these occur just once. The top ten constitute approximately 4.3% of the sample.

The CDR3 has 20 amino acids, counting the end cysteine and phenylalanine. Only the CDR3 part of the read is kept: 60 bases, read in frame from the first base. The germline V and J ends show losses of 0 bases and 4 bases respectively, and no gene match explains 16 bases of the junction. From a lookup of the germline V gene, CDR1 and CDR2 are MGHRA and YSYEKL. In the prospective study, participants were about 18 to 89 years old, resided in around 25 geographic areas of the United States, and were enrolled through a virtual design. In the prospective study, cohorts were assigned on the basis of participant-reported clinical history obtained from a screening survey and a study questionnaire. In the prospective study, mobile phlebotomists collected whole blood, serum and a nasopharyngeal or oropharyngeal swab from each participant. Additional blood draws and questionnaires over an approximately 2-month period could optionally be provided by prospective study participants. Prospective study blood samples were shipped either frozen or at room temperature before DNA extraction.

Overall study outcomes, separate from this receptor: How much clinical and demographic metadata was included differed by source and by participant, and the metadata was provided uncurated.

The receptor was isolated from a woman in her 30s with acute COVID-19. The V gene is TRBV4-1 and the J gene is TRBJ1-2, and 11 junctional nucleotides match TRBD1. The sequencing input was PBMCs or T cells enriched from blood (not recorded which). Read as DNA, the sequence is TGCGCCAGCAGCCAAGATCTTAGCCGGGACAGGGGGAGAGATTTCTATGGCTACACCTTC. Its translation reads: CASSQDLSRDRGRDFYGYTF.